These 27 T cell receptor beta chains originate from one sample sequenced in a study of graft-versus-host responses after intestinal transplantation. Assay: immunoSEQ multiplex PCR; the TCRdb copy retains only in-frame clones and omits some. This sample has tens of thousands of clones; over 90% occur once, and the top ten carry 2.5%. What these receptors recognize is not known. This specimen consisted of unstimulated CD4+ T cells sorted from spleen or lymph node cells, obtained before transplant. These TCRs come from a human donor who was the organ donor for an intestinal transplant.

V gene TRBV7-2 combines with J gene TRBJ2-1; maybe TRBD2 (6 bases). Per the germline V gene, CDR1 is SGHTA and CDR2 is FQGNSA. V shed 4 bases and J shed 0 bases, with 10 bases lying between them. The CDR3 totals 15 residues. CDR3 loop: CASSWDSSSYNEQFF. The CDR3 nucleotides read TGTGCCAGCAGCTGGGACTCGAGCTCCTACAATGAGCAGTTCTTC.

V gene TRBV10-3 combines with J gene TRBJ1-1; 7 nucleotides match TRBD1. This CDR3 contains 15 residues. The junction had 8 bases not matched to a gene; V was cut back by 3 bases and J by 4 bases. The V gene's germline CDR1 is ENHRY and CDR2 SYGVKD. CDR3 in DNA: TGTGCCATCAGTGAATTAGAGGGGGCCGCCACTGAAGCTTTCTTT. Translating gives CAISELEGAATEAFF.

The chain links TRBV5-1 to TRBJ2-3; the D call may be TRBD1 or TRBD2 (5 bases each). This CDR3 is 14 amino acids long. Germline lookup yields CDR1 SGHRS and CDR2 YFSETQ. The V end lost 0 bases, the J end lost 2 bases, and 7 bases lay between the germline ends. The CDR3 protein is CASSLDGTTDTQYF. The DNA of the CDR3 is TGCGCCAGCAGCTTGGACGGGACCACAGATACGCAGTATTTT.

This clone was recorded only once. This chain links TRBV7-6 with TRBJ2-3; D not resolved. Germline values: CDR1 SGHVS, CDR2 FNYEAQ. Trimming shortened V by 6 bases and J by 0 bases, and 4 bases separated the two germline ends. The length of the CDR3 is 12 residues. The CDR3 DNA follows: TGTGCCAGCAGTGGTAGCACAGATACGCAGTATTTT. Its translation: CASSGSTDTQYF.

The chain couples TRBV4-1 to TRBJ2-7, with 14 bases matching TRBD2. After removal of 5 bases from V and 6 bases from J, the junction contained 6 bases not matched to a gene. Germline V gene sequence: CDR1 MGHRA, CDR2 YSYEKL. The CDR3 has 15 amino acids. CDR3 sequence reads: CASSGGLAGEGEQYF. In DNA form, the CDR3 reads TGCGCCAGCAGCGGGGGACTAGCGGGAGAGGGCGAGCAGTACTTC.

The rearrangement uses TRBV28 and TRBJ1-4; D remains unclear. This CDR3 is 15 amino acids long. The V gene's germline CDR1 is MDHEN and CDR2 SYDVKM. Trimming removed 1 base from V and 5 bases from J, with 11 bases in between. The CDR3 reads CASSLSGRSNEKLFF. As DNA, the CDR3 is TGTGCCAGCAGTTTATCGGGCAGGTCCAATGAAAAACTGTTTTTT.

CDR3 loop: CSARGGEEQFF. In DNA form, the CDR3 reads TGCAGTGCTAGAGGGGGTGAAGAGCAGTTCTTC. This rearrangement joins TRBV20-1 to TRBJ2-1, with D uncertain. CDR1 is DFQATT, CDR2 SNEGSKA, per germline (reference sequence). The germline V and J ends were trimmed by 1 base and 10 bases, with 8 bases remaining between them. The CDR3 covers 11 residues.

The chain is built from TRBV4-3 and TRBJ1-3; 8 positions match TRBD1. The CDR3 loop spans 17 amino acids. The V segment lost 2 bases and the J segment 1 base; nucleotides outside the gene matches: 7. Looked up from germline, CDR1 is LGHNA and CDR2 is YSLEER. CDR3 coding DNA: TGCGCCAGCAGCCAACGCAAAACAGGGGGGTCTGGAAACACCATATATTTT. Amino acids: CASSQRKTGGSGNTIYF.

J is TRBJ2-3 and V is TRBV6-5; no clear D gene. This CDR3 is 13 amino acids long. The germline V gene has CDR1 MNHEY and CDR2 SVGAGI. V shed 2 bases and J shed 2 bases, with 5 bases lying between them. The CDR3 DNA sequence: TGTGCCAGCAGTTACGCATTCACAGATACGCAGTATTTT. Amino acids: CASSYAFTDTQYF.

The genes are TRBV27 and TRBJ1-4; D unresolved. The CDR3 sequence is 14 residues long. Germline loops: CDR1 MNHEY, CDR2 SMNVEV (reference sequence). Trimming pared 3 bases from V and 10 bases from J, leaving 15 bases between. The CDR3 DNA reads as TGTGCCAGCAGTTTTTCGGCCCTGGTTGGAAAACTGTTTTTT. Amino acid sequence: CASSFSALVGKLFF.

J is TRBJ1-2 and V is TRBV10-3; possibly TRBD1 for D (6 bases). V was cut by 2 bases and J by 0 bases, with 22 bases left in between. The CDR3 length is 19 residues. CDR1 and CDR2 from the germline V gene are ENHRY and SYGVKD. The CDR3 bases are TGTGCCATCAGTGAGAGTCTAGTAATACAGGGTAGAGCTAACTATGGCTACACCTTC. As protein: CAISESLVIQGRANYGYTF.

The V gene is TRBV19, the J gene TRBJ2-2, with 8 bases lining up with TRBD2. This CDR3 is 14 amino acids long. Germline V gene lookup returns CDR1 LNHDA and CDR2 SQIVND (reference sequence). V shed 5 bases, J shed 7 bases, and the junction held 6 bases outside the gene matches. The DNA for the CDR3 is TGTGCCAGTAGTGCACGGACTAGCAGCGGGGAGCTGTTTTTT. Amino acid sequence: CASSARTSSGELFF.

The V call is TRBV7-2, the J call TRBJ2-1, with D uncertain. The V gene's germline CDR1 is SGHTA and CDR2 FQGNSA. The ends were cut back, 5 bases at V and 6 bases at J, with 11 bases in the middle. This CDR3 comprises 13 residues. The CDR3 DNA sequence: TGTGCCAGCAGCGTTGGGCCCGGCAATGAGCAGTTCTTC. Its protein product is CASSVGPGNEQFF.

The chain combines TRBV15 with TRBJ2-3, with 9 bases that match TRBD2. Germline V lookup: CDR1 LNHNV, CDR2 YYDKDF (reference sequence). The CDR3 length is 15 residues. The trim removed 1 base at V and 6 bases at J, leaving 5 bases unmatched. This CDR3 reads CATSRVAGVLDTQYF. CDR3 nucleotides: TGTGCCACCAGCAGAGTAGCGGGAGTACTGGATACGCAGTATTTT.

This chain connects TRBV7-9 to TRBJ1-1; D not resolved. V was shortened by 0 bases and J by 0 bases, with 8 bases between the two germline ends. The CDR3 extends over 15 amino acids. In germline, CDR1 is SEHNR, CDR2 FQNEAQ (reference sequence). Here the CDR3 reads CASSLAYRLNTEAFF. The CDR3 DNA reads TGTGCCAGCAGCTTAGCGTACCGCCTGAACACTGAAGCTTTCTTT.

The chain recombines TRBV7-2 with TRBJ2-5, with D possibly matching TRBD1 (5 bases). V lost 0 bases, J lost 4 bases, and 9 bases lay in between. The CDR3 is 14 amino acids. Looked up from germline, CDR1 is SGHTA and CDR2 is FQGNSA. CDR3 in DNA: TGTGCCAGCAGCTTAGCGTCAGGGTCAGAGACCCAGTACTTC. It codes for CASSLASGSETQYF. The entire variable domain, with the rest obtained from reference TRBV7-2 and TRBJ2-5, is as follows: GAGVSQSPSNKVTEKGKDVELRCDPISGHTALYWYRQSLGQGLEFLIYFQGNSAPDKSGLPSDRFSAERTGGSVSTLTIQRTQQEDSAVYLCASSLASGSETQYFGPGTRLLVL.

This clone appeared a single time. The rearrangement links TRBV4-3 to TRBJ2-1; TRBD2 matches 10 bases. CDR1 is LGHNA and CDR2 is YSLEER in the germline V gene. V lost 0 bases and J lost 2; bases outside the gene matches: 4. This CDR3 has 17 amino acids. The CDR3 is CASSQDLTSGAYNEQFF. The CDR3 nucleotides are TGCGCCAGCAGCCAAGATTTAACTAGCGGGGCCTACAATGAGCAGTTCTTC.

The DNA of the CDR3 is TGTGCCAGCAGCTTGAGGCTAGCAGGCAATGAGCAGTTCTTC. This translates into CASSLRLAGNEQFF. The chain links TRBV7-2 to TRBJ2-1, with a tentative D call TRBD2 (5 bases). The CDR3 extends over 14 amino acids. The V and J ends lost 3 bases and 6 bases respectively, with 12 bases between them. Looked up from germline, CDR1 is SGHTA and CDR2 is FQGNSA.

The rearrangement joins TRBV27 to TRBJ2-7; a weak D match, TRBD2 (6 bases). CDR3 length equals 14 residues. From germline, CDR1 is MNHEY and CDR2 SMNVEV (reference sequence). Deletions cut 3 bases from V and 1 base from J, with 10 bases between. CDR3 DNA sequence: TGTGCCAGCAGTTTCCGGGAGTCATCCTACGAGCAGTACTTC. It codes for CASSFRESSYEQYF.

This chain uses TRBV7-2 with TRBJ2-7; D ambiguous. V lost 0 bases and J lost 0, with 6 bases in between. The germline gives CDR1 SGHTA, CDR2 FQGNSA. The CDR3 consists of 14 residues. The CDR3, as DNA: TGTGCCAGCAGCTTAGCGCACAGCTCCTACGAGCAGTACTTC. This gives the protein CASSLAHSSYEQYF.

This chain links TRBV6-5 with TRBJ1-4, with D possibly being TRBD1 (6 bases). CDR1 and CDR2 (germline): MNHEY, SVGAGI. There are 14 residues in the CDR3. Trimming pared 6 bases from V and 8 bases from J, leaving 16 bases between. The DNA for the CDR3 is TGTGCCAGCAGCTCAGGGGAACGCAGGGAAAAACTGTTTTTT. Translating it yields CASSSGERREKLFF.

This chain joins TRBV7-9 and TRBJ1-1; a weak D match, TRBD1 (5 bases). V was pared by 1 base and J by 7 bases, with 10 bases between. This CDR3 is built from 13 residues. Germline CDR1 and CDR2: SEHNR and FQNEAQ (reference sequence). DNA for the CDR3: TGTGCCAGCAGCTTAGACAGGAATAATGAAGCTTTCTTT. Translated: CASSLDRNNEAFF.

This chain uses TRBV11-2 with TRBJ2-7, with a tentative D call TRBD2 (6 bases). The V end was cut by 5 bases, the J end by 0 bases, with 8 bases between. The germline CDR1 and CDR2 sequences are SGHAT and FQNNGV. CDR3 length: 13 amino acids. CDR3 sequence: CASSRDFSYEQYF. The CDR3 DNA sequence: TGTGCCAGCAGCCGGGACTTCTCCTACGAGCAGTACTTC.

The CDR3 DNA reads as TGTGCCAGCAGCTTAGTTCGGGACAGCTCCTACGAGCAGTACTTC. Amino acid sequence: CASSLVRDSSYEQYF. The chain joins TRBV7-2 to TRBJ2-7, with 7 bases aligning to TRBD1. This CDR3 is 15 amino acids long. With 1 base clipped from V and 0 bases from J, the junction kept 3 bases outside the gene matches. Germline V lookup: CDR1 SGHTA, CDR2 FQGNSA.

The chain uses TRBV28 and TRBJ2-1; TRBD2 aligns across 9 bases. Germline V gene sequence: CDR1 MDHEN, CDR2 SYDVKM. The ends lost 6 bases at V and 1 base at J; junction bases unmatched: 7. The CDR3 sequence is 16 residues long. This CDR3 is CASSRRLAVSYNEQFF. The CDR3 DNA reads as TGTGCCAGCAGCCGGCGACTAGCGGTTTCCTACAATGAGCAGTTCTTC.

V is TRBV5-4 and J is TRBJ1-1, with D maybe TRBD1 (5 bases). Germline V lookup: CDR1 SGHNT, CDR2 YYREEE (reference sequence). This CDR3 spans 16 amino acids. Trimming took off 0 bases at V and 3 bases at J, with 15 bases between the two ends. CDR3 DNA sequence: TGTGCCAGCAGCTTGGGGGCAGGGATGTTTGACACTGAAGCTTTCTTT. Its protein is CASSLGAGMFDTEAFF.

This chain links TRBV7-2 with TRBJ2-1; a possible D gene is TRBD2 (5 bases). This CDR3 has 13 residues. V lost 5 bases to trimming and J lost 7 bases, with 12 bases between them. Germline-derived CDR1 and CDR2 are SGHTA and FQGNSA. CDR3 in amino acids: CASSLGGLNEQFF. In nucleotides, the CDR3 is TGTGCCAGCAGCCTTGGCGGGTTGAATGAGCAGTTCTTC.